This T cell receptor (beta chain) was sequenced for a study of T cell repertoires in cytomegalovirus infection. The CDR3 totals 19 residues. Germline trimming cut 2 bases from V and 0 bases from J; bases unmatched to any gene: 13. Germline assignment: CDR1 SGHAT and CDR2 FQNNGV. General study points: Carriers of CMV plus the relevant HLA were identified by cumulative public TCR beta family frequency. The study found HLA-C-restricted CMV-specific TCR beta clonotypes dominating the ex vivo response.

This clonotype was detected only a few times. What it binds is not known. Each CDR3 protein gets one entry after TCRdb re-called the reads with MiXCR. The sample carries about 470,000 distinct CDR3 sequences, under 45% recorded once. The source material was cultured PBMCs, sampled from culture after CMV antigen stimulation. The genes are TRBV11-2 and TRBJ2-1; 7 bases fit TRBD2. This sequence originates from a human donor in good health (CMV status not recorded). Some clones in this sample may be carry-over from other donors' samples. The CDR3 DNA sequence: TGTGCCAGCAGCTTAAAGATATGGGCTAGCGGAAGCTCCTACAATGAGCAGTTCTTC. It encodes CASSLKIWASGSSYNEQFF.